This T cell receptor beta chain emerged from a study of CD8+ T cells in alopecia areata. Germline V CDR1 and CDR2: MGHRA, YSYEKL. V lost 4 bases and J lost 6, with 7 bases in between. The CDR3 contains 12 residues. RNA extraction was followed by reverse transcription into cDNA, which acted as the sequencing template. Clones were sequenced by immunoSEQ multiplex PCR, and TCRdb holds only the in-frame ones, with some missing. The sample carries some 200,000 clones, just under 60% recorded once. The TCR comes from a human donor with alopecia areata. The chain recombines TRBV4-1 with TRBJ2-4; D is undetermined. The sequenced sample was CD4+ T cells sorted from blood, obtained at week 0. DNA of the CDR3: TGCGCCAGCAGCCGGGAAGGAAACATTCAGTACTTC. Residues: CASSREGNIQYF.